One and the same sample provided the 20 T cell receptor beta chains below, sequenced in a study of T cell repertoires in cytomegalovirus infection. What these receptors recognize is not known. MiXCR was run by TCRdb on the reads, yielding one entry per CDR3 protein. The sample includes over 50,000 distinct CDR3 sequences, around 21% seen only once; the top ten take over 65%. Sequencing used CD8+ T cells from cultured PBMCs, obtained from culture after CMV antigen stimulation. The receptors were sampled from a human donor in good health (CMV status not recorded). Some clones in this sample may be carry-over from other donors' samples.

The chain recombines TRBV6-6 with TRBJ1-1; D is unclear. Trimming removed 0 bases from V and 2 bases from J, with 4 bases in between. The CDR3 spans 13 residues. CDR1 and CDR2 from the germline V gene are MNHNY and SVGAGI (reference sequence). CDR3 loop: CASSYSSNTEAFF. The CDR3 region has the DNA TGTGCCAGCAGTTACTCAAGTAACACTGAAGCTTTCTTT.

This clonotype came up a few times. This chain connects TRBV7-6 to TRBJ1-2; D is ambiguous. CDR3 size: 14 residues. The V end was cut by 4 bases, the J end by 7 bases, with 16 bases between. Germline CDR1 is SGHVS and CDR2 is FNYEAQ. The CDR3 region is CASSSRERFAGYTF. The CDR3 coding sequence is TGTGCCAGCAGCTCCCGAGAACGTTTTGCTGGCTACACCTTC.

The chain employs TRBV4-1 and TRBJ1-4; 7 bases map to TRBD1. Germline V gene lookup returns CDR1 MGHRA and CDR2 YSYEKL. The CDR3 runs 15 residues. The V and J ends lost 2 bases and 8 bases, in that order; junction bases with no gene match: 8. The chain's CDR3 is CASSQFEQGKEKLFF. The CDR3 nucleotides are TGCGCCAGCAGCCAATTCGAACAGGGGAAGGAAAAACTGTTTTTT.

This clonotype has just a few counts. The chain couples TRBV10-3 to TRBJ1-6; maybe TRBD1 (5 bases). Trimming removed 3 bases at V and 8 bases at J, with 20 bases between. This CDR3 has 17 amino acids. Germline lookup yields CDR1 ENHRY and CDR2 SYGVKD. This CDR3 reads CAISDTFLKDTDSPLHF. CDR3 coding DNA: TGTGCCATCAGTGACACCTTCCTTAAGGACACGGATTCACCCCTCCACTTT.

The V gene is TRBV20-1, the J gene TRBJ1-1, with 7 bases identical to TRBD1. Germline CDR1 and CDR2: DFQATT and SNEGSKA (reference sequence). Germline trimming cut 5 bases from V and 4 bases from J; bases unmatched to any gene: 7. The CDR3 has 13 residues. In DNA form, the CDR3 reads TGCAGTGCTGACACAGGGGTAGGCACTGAAGCTTTCTTT. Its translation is CSADTGVGTEAFF.

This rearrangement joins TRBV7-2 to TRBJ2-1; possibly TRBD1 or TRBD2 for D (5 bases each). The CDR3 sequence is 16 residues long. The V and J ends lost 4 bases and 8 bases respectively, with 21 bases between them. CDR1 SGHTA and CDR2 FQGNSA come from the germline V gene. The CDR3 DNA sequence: TGTGCCAGCAGCTCCTACTCTCACAGGACTGCGGATGAGCAGTTCTTC. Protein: CASSSYSHRTADEQFF.

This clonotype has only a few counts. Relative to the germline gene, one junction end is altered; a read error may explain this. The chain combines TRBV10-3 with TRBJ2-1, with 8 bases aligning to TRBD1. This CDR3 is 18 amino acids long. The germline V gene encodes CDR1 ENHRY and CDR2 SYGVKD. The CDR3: CAITEDRASSPSYNEQFF. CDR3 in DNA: TGTGCCATCACTGAGGACAGGGCTAGTAGTCCCTCCTACAATGAGCAGTTCTTC.

CDR3 amino acids: CASSPFRRVNTEAFF. The CDR3 DNA sequence: TGTGCCAGCAGCCCATTTCGAAGGGTGAACACTGAAGCTTTCTTT. The V call is TRBV7-8, the J call TRBJ1-1; D gene unclear. This CDR3 is built from 15 residues. Germline V gene data show CDR1 as SGHVS and CDR2 as FQNEAQ. Between the trimmed V and J ends, which lost 5 bases and 0 bases, there was a span of 13 bases.

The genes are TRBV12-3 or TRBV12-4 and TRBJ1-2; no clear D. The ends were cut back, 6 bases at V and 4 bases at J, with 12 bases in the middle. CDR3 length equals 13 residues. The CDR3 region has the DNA TGTGCCAGCAGCCCTACCTTACTCTATGGCTACACCTTC. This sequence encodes CASSPTLLYGYTF.

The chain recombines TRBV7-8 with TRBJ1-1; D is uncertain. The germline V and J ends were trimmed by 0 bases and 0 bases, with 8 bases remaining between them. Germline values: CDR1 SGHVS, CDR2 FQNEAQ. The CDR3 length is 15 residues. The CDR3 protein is CASSLAGSLNTEAFF. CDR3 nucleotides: TGTGCCAGCAGCTTAGCGGGCAGCCTGAACACTGAAGCTTTCTTT.

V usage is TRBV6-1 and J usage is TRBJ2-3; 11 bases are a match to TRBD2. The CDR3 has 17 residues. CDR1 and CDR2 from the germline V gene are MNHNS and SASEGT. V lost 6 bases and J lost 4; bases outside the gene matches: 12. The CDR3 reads CASSHYGTSGGADTQYF. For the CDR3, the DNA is TGTGCCAGCAGCCATTACGGTACTAGCGGGGGCGCAGATACGCAGTATTTT.

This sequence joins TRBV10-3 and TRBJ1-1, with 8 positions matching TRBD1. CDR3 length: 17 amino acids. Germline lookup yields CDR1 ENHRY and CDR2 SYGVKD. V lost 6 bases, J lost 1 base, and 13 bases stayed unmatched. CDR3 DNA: TGTGCCATCAGCGACTATCAGGGGGCCTCTTGGAACACTGAAGCTTTCTTT. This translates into CAISDYQGASWNTEAFF.

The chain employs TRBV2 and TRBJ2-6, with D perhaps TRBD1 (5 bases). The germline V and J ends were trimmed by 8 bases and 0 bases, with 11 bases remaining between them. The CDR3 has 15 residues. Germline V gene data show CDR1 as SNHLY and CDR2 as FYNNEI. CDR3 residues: CASESGISGANVLTF. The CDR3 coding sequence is TGTGCCAGCGAATCAGGGATCTCTGGGGCCAACGTCCTGACTTTC.

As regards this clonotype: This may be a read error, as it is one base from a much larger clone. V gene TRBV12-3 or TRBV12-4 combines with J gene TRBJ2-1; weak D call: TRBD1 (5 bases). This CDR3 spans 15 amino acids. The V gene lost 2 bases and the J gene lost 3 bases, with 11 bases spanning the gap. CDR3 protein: CASSLIARGYNEQFF. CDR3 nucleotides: TGTGCCAGCAGTTTAATCGCAAGGGGCTACAATGAGCAGTTCTTC.

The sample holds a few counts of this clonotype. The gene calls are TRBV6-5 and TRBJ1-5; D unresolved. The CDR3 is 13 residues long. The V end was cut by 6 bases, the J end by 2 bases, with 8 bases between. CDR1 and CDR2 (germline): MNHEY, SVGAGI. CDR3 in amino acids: CASRTTGNQPQHF. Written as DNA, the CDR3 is TGTGCCAGCAGGACGACGGGCAATCAGCCCCAGCATTTT.

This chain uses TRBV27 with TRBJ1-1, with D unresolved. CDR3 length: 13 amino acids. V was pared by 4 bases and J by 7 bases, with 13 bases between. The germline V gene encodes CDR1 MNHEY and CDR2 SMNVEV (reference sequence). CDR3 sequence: CASSSAGFGEAFF. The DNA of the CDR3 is TGTGCCAGCAGTTCGGCGGGGTTCGGTGAAGCTTTCTTT.

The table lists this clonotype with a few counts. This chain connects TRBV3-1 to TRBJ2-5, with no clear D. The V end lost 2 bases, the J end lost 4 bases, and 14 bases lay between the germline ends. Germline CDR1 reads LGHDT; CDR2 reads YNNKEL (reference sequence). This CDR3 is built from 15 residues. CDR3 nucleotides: TGTGCCAGCAGCCAAAGGGCCCTATGGGGAGAGACCCAGTACTTC. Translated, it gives CASSQRALWGETQYF.

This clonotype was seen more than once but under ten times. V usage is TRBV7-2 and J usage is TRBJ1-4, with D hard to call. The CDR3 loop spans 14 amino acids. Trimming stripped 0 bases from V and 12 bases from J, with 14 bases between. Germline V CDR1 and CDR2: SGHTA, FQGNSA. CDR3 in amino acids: CASSLALGSTELFF. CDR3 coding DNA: TGTGCCAGCAGCTTAGCGCTGGGATCCACCGAACTGTTTTTT.

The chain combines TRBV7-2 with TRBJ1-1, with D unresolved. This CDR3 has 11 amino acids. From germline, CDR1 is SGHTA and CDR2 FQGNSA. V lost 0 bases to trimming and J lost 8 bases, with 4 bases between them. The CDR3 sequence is CASSLAPEAFF. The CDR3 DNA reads TGTGCCAGCAGCTTAGCGCCGGAAGCTTTCTTT.

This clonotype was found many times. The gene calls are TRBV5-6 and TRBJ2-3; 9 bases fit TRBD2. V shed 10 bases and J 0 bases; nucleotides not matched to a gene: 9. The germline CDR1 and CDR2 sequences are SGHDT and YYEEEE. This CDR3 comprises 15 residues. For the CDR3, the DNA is TGTGCCTGCACACCGGGACTAGCCAGCACAGATACGCAGTATTTT. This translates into CACTPGLASTDTQYF.